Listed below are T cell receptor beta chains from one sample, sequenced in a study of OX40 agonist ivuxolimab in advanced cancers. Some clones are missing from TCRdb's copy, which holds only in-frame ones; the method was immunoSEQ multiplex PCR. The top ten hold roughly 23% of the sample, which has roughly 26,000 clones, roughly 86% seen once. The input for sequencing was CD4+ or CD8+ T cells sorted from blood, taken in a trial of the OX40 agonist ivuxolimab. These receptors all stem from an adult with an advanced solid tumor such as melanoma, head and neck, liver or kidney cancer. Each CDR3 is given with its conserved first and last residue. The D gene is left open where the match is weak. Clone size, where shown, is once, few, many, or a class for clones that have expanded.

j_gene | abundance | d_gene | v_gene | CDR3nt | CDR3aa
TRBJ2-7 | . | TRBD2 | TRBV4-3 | TGCGCCAGCAGCCAAGATTCGGGAGGTTACGAGCAGTACTTC | CASSQDSGGYEQYF
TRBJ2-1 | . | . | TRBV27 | TGTGCCAGCAGTTTAGCCTACAATGAGCAGTTCTTC | CASSLAYNEQFF
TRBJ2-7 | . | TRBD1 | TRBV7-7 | TGTGCCAGCAGCCCTCTCGGGACAGGGGGAATGTATGAGCAGTACTTC | CASSPLGTGGMYEQYF
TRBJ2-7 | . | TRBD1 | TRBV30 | TGTGCCTGGAGTGTTCCCCCCAGGGGGCTTTACGAGCAGTACTTC | CAWSVPPRGLYEQYF
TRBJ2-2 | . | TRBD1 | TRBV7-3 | TGTGCCAGCAGCTTCATGGGACAGACCCGGGAGCTGTTTTTT | CASSFMGQTRELFF
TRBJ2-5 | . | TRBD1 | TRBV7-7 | TGTGCTAGCAGCCCGATCGACAGGGGGGGAGAGACCCAGTACTTC | CASSPIDRGGETQYF
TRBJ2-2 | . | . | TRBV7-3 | TGTGCCAGCAGCTCCGACACCGGGGAGCTGTTTTTT | CASSSDTGELFF
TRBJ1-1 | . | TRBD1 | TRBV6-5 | TGTGCCAGCAGTCAATTCACAGGGGCTACTGAAGCTTTCTTT | CASSQFTGATEAFF
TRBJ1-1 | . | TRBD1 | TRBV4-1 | TGCGCCAGCAGCCAAGACCCACCGGGACAGGGAACGAACACTGAAGCTTTCTTT | CASSQDPPGQGTNTEAFF
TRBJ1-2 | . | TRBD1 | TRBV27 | TGTGCCAGCAGTTTCGTTAGCACAGGGGGCGCGGACTATGGCTACACCTTC | CASSFVSTGGADYGYTF
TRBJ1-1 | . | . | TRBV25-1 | TGTGCCAGCAGCGAAAGGGCCTACACTGAAGCTTTCTTT | CASSERAYTEAFF
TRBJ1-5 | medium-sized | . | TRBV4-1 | TGCGCCAGCAGCCAGACAGGAACAAGCAATCAGCCCCAGCATTTT | CASSQTGTSNQPQHF
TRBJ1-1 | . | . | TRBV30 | TGTGCCTGGAGCAGGGCGAACACTGAAGCTTTCTTT | CAWSRANTEAFF
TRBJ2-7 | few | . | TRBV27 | TGTGCCAGCAGTTTAACGGGTCCCTACGAGCAGTACTTC | CASSLTGPYEQYF
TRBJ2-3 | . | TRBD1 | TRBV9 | TGTGCCAGCAGCGTAGCCCTGACAGGGAAAGTAGATACGCAGTATTTT | CASSVALTGKVDTQYF
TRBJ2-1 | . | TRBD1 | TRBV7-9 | TGTGCCAGCAGCTTAGTTGGCCAGGGGGCCCCTTCCAGATACAATGAGCAGTTCTTC | CASSLVGQGAPSRYNEQFF
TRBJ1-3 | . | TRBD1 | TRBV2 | TGTGCCAGCAGCTCCCGGGACAGGGATGCCGGAAACACCATATATTTT | CASSSRDRDAGNTIYF
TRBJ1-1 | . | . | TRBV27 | TGTGCCAGCAGTTTATTTGGGGGGGCTGAAGCTTTCTTT | CASSLFGGAEAFF
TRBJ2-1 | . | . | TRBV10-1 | TGCGCCAGCAGTGAGACTCGCGGAGGCTACAATGAGCAGTTCTTC | CASSETRGGYNEQFF
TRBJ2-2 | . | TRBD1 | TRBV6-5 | TGTGCCAGCAGTCTCGGGACAGGGGTCTCCGGGGAGCTGTTTTTT | CASSLGTGVSGELFF